This T cell receptor (beta chain) was observed in a study of cytomegalovirus exposure and HLA in healthy donors. The PCR made use of 60 Vbeta and 13 Jbeta primers. The table came from immunoSEQ multiplex PCR; TCRdb's copy has only in-frame clones and leaves some out. The sample has 200,000 to 250,000 clones, more than 80% seen once. Study conclusions and caveats: 87-base-pair reads could not separate some V segments, including TRBV6-2 and TRBV6-3. Later analysis suggested most CMV-associated TCR beta chains were HLA-restricted.

V lost 7 bases and J lost 5, with 10 bases in between. The CDR3 is 12 residues long. Germline lookup yields CDR1 SNHLY and CDR2 FYNNEI. Concerning this clone itself: Its antigen is not known.

The chain employs TRBV2 and TRBJ2-3, with a weak D call TRBD1 (5 bases). The sequencing sample was made of PBMCs. This TCR was sampled from a man in his thirties or forties in good health and CMV-seronegative. CDR3 sequence (DNA): TGTGCCAGCACCGATGACAGAGATACGCAGTATTTT. It translates to CASTDDRDTQYF. Full variable domain (remainder filled in from reference TRBV2 and TRBJ2-3): EPEVTQTPSHQVTQMGQEVILRCVPISNHLYFYWYRQILGQKVEFLVSFYNNEISEKSEIFDDQFSVERPDGSNFTLKIRSTKLEDSAMYFCASTDDRDTQYFGPGTRLTVL.